Relative to its sample, the clone carrying this T cell receptor beta chain is medium-sized. Antigen unknown. This sample is drawn from a study of prognosis after radiotherapy for stage I lung cancer. Turning to the study itself: For radiotherapy, patients got SBRT split into 3 to 5 fractions, giving a biologically effective dose of at least 100 Gy.

This CDR3 contains 13 residues. V was shortened by 7 bases and J by 7 bases, with 16 bases between the two germline ends. Per germline, CDR1 SNHLY and CDR2 FYNNEI. Genomic DNA served as the source from which two-round multiplex PCR generated TCR beta CDR3 amplicons. First-round PCR employed TRBV- and TRBJ-specific primers for each gene. From the multiplex PCR reads, TCRdb called clonotypes with MiXCR, one entry per CDR3 protein. The repertoire holds about 28,000 distinct CDR3 sequences, with under 60% as singletons. Study observations and caveats: In patients who developed distant metastases, Shannon entropy measured after stereotactic body radiation therapy was lower, and baseline Shannon entropy was not associated with metastases.

This specimen was PBMCs, taken before or after stereotactic body radiation therapy (not recorded which). The genes are TRBV2 and TRBJ1-2; D is ambiguous. The TCR sequence derives from a donor of 50 years or more with non-small cell lung cancer. The DNA for the CDR3 is TGTGCCAGCAATGCAGACCGGACTACTGGCTACACCTTC. Amino acids: CASNADRTTGYTF.